This TCR beta chain is drawn from a study of blood T cells in healthy people across ages. Overall study findings and caveats: No one knew whether donors had CMV, which possibly confounded expanded clonotype changes. No conclusive comparison of naive versus antigen-experienced cells was possible with unsorted PBMCs. Long-lived donors exceeded aged donors in naive CD4+ cells and diversity.

Primed by a sample-barcoded 5' primer and a J-beta primer mix, a second PCR proceeded for about 6 to 11 cycles. TCRdb re-called the 5' RACE reads with MiXCR, one entry per CDR3 protein. The sample lists hundreds of thousands of distinct CDR3 sequences, over 40% occurring once. Caucasian, healthy and from Russia, the donors were aged between about 6 and 100. V lost 6 bases and J lost 7, with 16 bases in between. This CDR3 spans 14 amino acids. CDR1 is MNHEY, CDR2 SVGAGI, per germline. About this clonotype itself: The antigen is undetermined.

The rearrangement joins TRBV6-5 to TRBJ2-1; D call uncertain. The sample taken for sequencing was blood. The source of this sequence is an elderly woman in good health. CDR3 loop: CASSSRVSVNEQFF. The CDR3 DNA reads as TGTGCCAGCAGCTCTCGGGTCTCAGTGAATGAGCAGTTCTTC.